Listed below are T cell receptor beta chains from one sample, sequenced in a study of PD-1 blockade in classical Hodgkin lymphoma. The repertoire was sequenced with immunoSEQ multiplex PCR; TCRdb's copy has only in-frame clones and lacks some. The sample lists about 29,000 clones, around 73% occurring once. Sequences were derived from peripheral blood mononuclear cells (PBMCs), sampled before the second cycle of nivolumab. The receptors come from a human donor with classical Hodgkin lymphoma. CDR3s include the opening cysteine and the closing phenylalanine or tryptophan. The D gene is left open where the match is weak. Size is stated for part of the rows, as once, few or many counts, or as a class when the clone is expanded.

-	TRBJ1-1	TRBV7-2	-	TGTGCCAGCAGCCAACGCGGGAACACTGAAGCTTTCTTT	CASSQRGNTEAFF
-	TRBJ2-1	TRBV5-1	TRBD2	TGCGCCAGCAGCAGGCTAGCGGGGAAGAATGAGCAGTTCTTC	CASSRLAGKNEQFF
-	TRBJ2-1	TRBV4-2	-	TGTGCCAGCAGCCCCCGTACGGGGGGCGACAATGAGCAGTTCTTC	CASSPRTGGDNEQFF
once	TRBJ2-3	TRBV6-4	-	TGTGCCAGCAGATTAAGGGGCTACCCAAAAAGCACAGATACGCAGTATTTT	CASRLRGYPKSTDTQYF
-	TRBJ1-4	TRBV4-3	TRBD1	TGCGCCAGCAGCCAAGAAGGGACAGGGTTTAATGAAAAACTGTTTTTT	CASSQEGTGFNEKLFF
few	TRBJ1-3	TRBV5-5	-	TGTGCCAGCAGCTTGTGGGGGGCTGGAAACACCATATATTTT	CASSLWGAGNTIYF
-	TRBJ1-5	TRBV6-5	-	TGTGCCAGCAAAATGGGGAGGGATCAGCCCCAGCATTTT	CASKMGRDQPQHF
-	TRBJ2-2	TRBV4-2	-	TGTGCCAGCAGCCAAGACGGCTTGAACACCGGGGAGCTGTTTTTT	CASSQDGLNTGELFF
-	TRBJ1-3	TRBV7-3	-	TGTGCCAGCAGCTTAGTAGGAAACACCATATATTTT	CASSLVGNTIYF
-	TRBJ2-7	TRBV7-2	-	TGTGCCAGCAGCTTCAGACAATCCTACGAGCAGTACTTC	CASSFRQSYEQYF
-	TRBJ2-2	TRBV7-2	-	TGTGCCAGCAGCTTTTGGGGGCCCGGGGAGCTGTTTTTT	CASSFWGPGELFF
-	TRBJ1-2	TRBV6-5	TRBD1	TGTGCCAGCAGTAAGACAGGGGGCACCTATGGCTACACCTTC	CASSKTGGTYGYTF
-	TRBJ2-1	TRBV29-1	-	TGCAGCGTAGACGGGGGGCCCAGCTCCTACAATGAGCAGTTCTTC	CSVDGGPSSYNEQFF
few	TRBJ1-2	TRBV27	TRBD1	TGTGCCAGCAGCTCTCTGAGATCAGGGGGGGGTTATGGCTACACCTTC	CASSSLRSGGGYGYTF
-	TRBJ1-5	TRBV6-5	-	TGTGCCAGCAACCGGGACAATTATAGCAATCAGCCCCAGCATTTT	CASNRDNYSNQPQHF
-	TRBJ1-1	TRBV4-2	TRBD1	TGTGCCAGCAGCTCCCAGGGGGACACTGAAGCTTTCTTT	CASSSQGDTEAFF
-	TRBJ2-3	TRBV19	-	TGTGCCAGTAGTATCGGGTTGTCGGCGAGGGGCCCTTACACAGATACGCAGTATTTT	CASSIGLSARGPYTDTQYF
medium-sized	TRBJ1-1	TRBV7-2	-	TGTGCCAGCAGTACTACAGTGAACACTGAAGCTTTCTTT	CASSTTVNTEAFF